The rows below give T cell receptor beta chains drawn from one sample of a study of OX40 agonist ivuxolimab in advanced cancers. TCRdb's table, derived via immunoSEQ multiplex PCR, lists solely in-frame clones and lacks some. The sample lists tens of thousands of clones; roughly 90% were seen once. Sequenced material: CD4+ or CD8+ T cells sorted from blood, taken in a trial of the OX40 agonist ivuxolimab. These receptors were obtained from an adult with an advanced solid tumor such as melanoma, head and neck, liver or kidney cancer. Both conserved end residues are part of each CDR3. Fields, in order: clone size, D gene, V gene, J gene, CDR3 protein, CDR3 DNA. The D gene is left open where the match is weak. The size entry is marked missing in some rows and otherwise reads once, few, many or a size class.

>-|-|TRBV19|TRBJ2-5
CASSPDNSETQYF
TGTGCCAGTAGCCCGGACAACTCAGAGACCCAGTACTTC
>-|-|TRBV7-3|TRBJ2-2
CASSLTLAPKNTGELFF
TGTGCCAGCAGCTTAACGTTGGCCCCTAAAAACACCGGGGAGCTGTTTTTT
>-|TRBD2|TRBV7-7|TRBJ2-1
CASSLGSGGYNEQFF
TGTGCTAGCAGCTTAGGTAGCGGGGGTTACAATGAGCAGTTCTTC
>-|-|TRBV6-6|TRBJ2-1
CASSPGNYNEQFF
TGTGCCAGCTCCCCAGGGAACTACAATGAGCAGTTCTTC
>-|TRBD2|TRBV5-6|TRBJ2-1
CASSPWGGVITYNEQFF
TGTGCCAGCAGCCCCTGGGGAGGGGTTATCACCTACAATGAGCAGTTCTTC
>few|-|TRBV5-5|TRBJ1-3
CASSLAGGLSGNTIYF
TGTGCCAGCAGCTTGGCGGGAGGGCTCTCTGGAAACACCATATATTTT
>-|-|TRBV7-3|TRBJ2-2
CASSLQGDWTGELFF
TGTGCCAGCAGCTTACAGGGTGATTGGACCGGGGAGCTGTTTTTT
>-|-|TRBV6-5|TRBJ1-4
CASLGRVGEKLFF
TGTGCCAGCCTAGGCAGGGTTGGTGAAAAACTGTTTTTT
>-|TRBD1|TRBV5-1|TRBJ2-2
CASSFSGGPNTGELFF
TGCGCCAGCAGCTTTTCAGGGGGCCCGAACACCGGGGAGCTGTTTTTT
>-|-|TRBV27|TRBJ1-3
CASSLWPRGNGNTIYF
TGTGCCAGCAGTTTATGGCCCAGAGGCAATGGAAACACCATATATTTT
>-|-|TRBV7-2|TRBJ1-1
CASSLLKGYTEAFF
TGTGCCAGCAGCTTATTAAAGGGGTACACTGAAGCTTTCTTT
>-|TRBD1|TRBV7-2|TRBJ1-4
CASSPRTGGGEKLFF
TGTGCCAGCAGCCCCAGGACAGGGGGTGGCGAAAAACTGTTTTTT
>once|TRBD1|TRBV5-1|TRBJ1-1
CASSLRGQENTEAFF
TGCGCCAGCAGCTTGCGAGGACAGGAGAACACTGAAGCTTTCTTT
>-|TRBD1|TRBV27|TRBJ1-6
CASSLKGGDSPLHF
TGTGCCAGCAGTTTGAAAGGGGGCGATTCACCCCTCCACTTT
>-|-|TRBV5-5|TRBJ1-5
CASSLVGVNQPQHF
TGTGCCAGCAGCTTGGTAGGGGTGAATCAGCCCCAGCATTTT
>-|TRBD2|TRBV18|TRBJ2-1
CASSLPGGGEQFF
TGTGCCAGCTCACTCCCGGGGGGGGGTGAGCAGTTCTTC
>-|TRBD1|TRBV19|TRBJ2-2
CASSIRTGGAFGASTGELFF
TGTGCCAGTAGTATCAGGACAGGGGGCGCATTCGGCGCTAGCACCGGGGAGCTGTTTTTT
>once|-|TRBV18|TRBJ1-2
CASSPMTDPLYGYTF
TGTGCCAGCTCACCAATGACGGACCCTCTCTATGGCTACACCTTC
>-|TRBD1|TRBV30|TRBJ2-7
CAWSVQTGTEQYF
TGTGCCTGGAGTGTACAGACAGGGACCGAGCAGTACTTC
>-|-|TRBV28|TRBJ2-1
CASSAAEGSETLRDNEQFF
TGTGCCAGCAGCGCCGCGGAGGGTAGCGAGACACTGCGGGACAATGAGCAGTTCTTC
>-|-|TRBV4-1|TRBJ1-1
CASSQEPARAGKNTEAFF
TGCGCCAGCAGCCAGGAACCAGCCCGGGCAGGGAAAAACACTGAAGCTTTCTTT
>-|-|TRBV2|TRBJ1-1
CASSDSLVPEAFF
TGTGCCAGCAGTGACTCTTTGGTCCCTGAAGCTTTCTTT
>-|TRBD2|TRBV5-1|TRBJ2-3
CASSLDRGLAGTTDTQYF
TGCGCCAGCAGCTTGGATAGAGGACTAGCGGGGACCACAGATACGCAGTATTTT
>-|-|TRBV7-9|TRBJ1-5
CASSLEFGLGGSNQPQHF
TGTGCCAGCAGCTTAGAGTTCGGGTTGGGGGGCAGCAATCAGCCCCAGCATTTT
>-|-|TRBV19|TRBJ2-7
CASSRTAPDF
TGTGCCAGTAGTAGGACAGCTCCGGACTTC
>-|TRBD2|TRBV5-1|TRBJ2-2
CASSLAPHFRGGAGSGELFF
TGCGCCAGCAGCTTGGCTCCCCACTTCCGCGGGGGGGCAGGATCCGGGGAGCTGTTTTTT
>-|-|TRBV6-1|TRBJ2-7
CASSDYEQYF
TGTGCCAGCAGTGACTACGAGCAGTACTTC
>-|-|TRBV29-1|TRBJ1-5
CSARTRGPNQPQHF
TGCAGCGCAAGGACCCGGGGCCCCAATCAGCCCCAGCATTTT
>few|-|TRBV7-2|TRBJ2-5
CASSVGGRSRGVGETQYF
TGTGCCAGCAGCGTCGGGGGTCGCAGTAGAGGTGTGGGAGAGACCCAGTACTTC
>few|TRBD2|TRBV18|TRBJ2-2
CASSPSGSTGELFF
TGTGCCAGCTCACCTAGCGGGAGCACCGGGGAGCTGTTTTTT
>-|-|TRBV5-4|TRBJ2-5
CASSFDLLETQYF
TGTGCCAGCAGCTTCGATCTCTTGGAGACCCAGTACTTC